Shown below are 25 T cell receptor beta chains from a single sample sequenced in a study of Graves' ophthalmopathy and Graves' hyperthyroidism. The authors amplified TCR beta CDR3 regions from RNA transcripts. First-round RT-PCR used HTBI primers; second-round multiplex PCR followed. A single record per CDR3 protein comes from TCRdb applying MiXCR to the multiplex PCR reads. The table includes about 550,000 distinct CDR3 sequences, less than 45% detected once. Sequencing was done on a sample of peripheral blood or thyroid tissue (not recorded which). These receptors came from an adult man with Graves' hyperthyroidism.

Details on this clonotype: At one boundary the junction diverges from the germline segment, which might be a read error. This chain joins TRBV12-3 or TRBV12-4 and TRBJ1-3; D perhaps matches TRBD1 (5 bases). This CDR3 comprises 16 residues. The CDR3 spells CASSLLDTASGDIIYF. In DNA, the CDR3 is TGTGCCAGCAGTTTATTGGACACAGCCTCTGGAGACATCATATACTTT.

The V call is TRBV28, the J call TRBJ2-6, with D perhaps TRBD2 (5 bases). Germline values: CDR1 MDHEN, CDR2 SYDVKM. This CDR3 contains 19 residues. Trimming took off 2 bases at V and 0 bases at J, with 17 bases between the two ends. DNA of the CDR3: TGTGCCAGCAGTTTAGGAAGGGCAGGTAGCGACTCTGGGGCCAACGTCCTGACTTTC. As protein: CASSLGRAGSDSGANVLTF.

This clonotype was picked up a small number of times. The rearrangement uses TRBV29-1 and TRBJ2-1; D may correspond to TRBD1 or TRBD2 (5 bases each). The V and J ends lost 3 bases and 0 bases respectively, with 6 bases between them. This CDR3 is 13 amino acids long. The germline CDR1 and CDR2 sequences are SQVTM and ANQGSEA. The CDR3 here is CSVEGDSYNEQFF. The CDR3 coding sequence is TGCAGCGTTGAGGGGGACTCCTACAATGAGCAGTTCTTC.

The chain has TRBV20-1 and TRBJ1-2; D gene uncertain. Germline V lookup: CDR1 DFQATT, CDR2 SNEGSKA (reference sequence). V lost 6 bases and J 6 bases, leaving 29 bases between the germline ends. This CDR3 has 17 residues. The chain's CDR3 is CSASRYQDEVHGDGYTF. The CDR3 bases are TGCAGTGCCAGCAGATACCAGGACGAAGTCCATGGTGATGGCTACACCTTC.

With regard to this clonotype: It is unclear where the CDR3 begins or ends on the DNA, so no DNA is shown, and the CDR3 is as TCRdb lists it. The chain couples TRBV12-3 or TRBV12-4 to TRBJ1-2; the table's D call, TRBD1, was not checked against the DNA. The CDR3 is 15 residues long, ends included. CDR3 region: CASSFLAGGDYGYTF.

This clonotype came up many times. This chain links TRBV29-1 with TRBJ2-7; D may correspond to TRBD1 or TRBD2 (5 bases each). The ends were cut back, 2 bases at V and 3 bases at J, with 11 bases in the middle. This CDR3 contains 13 residues. Germline loops: CDR1 SQVTM, CDR2 ANQGSEA. CDR3 region: CSVERDGYYEQYF. The CDR3 bases are TGCAGCGTTGAACGGGACGGCTACTACGAGCAGTACTTC.

V and J are TRBV24-1 and TRBJ2-1; 8 positions match TRBD2. V lost 9 bases to trimming and J lost 7 bases; unmatched junction nucleotides: 13. CDR1 KGHDR and CDR2 SFDVKD come from the germline V gene. This CDR3 region has 15 residues. CDR3 in DNA: TGTGCCACCGGTCACCCGCTAGCGGGTGTTAATGAGCAGTTCTTC. Amino acids: CATGHPLAGVNEQFF.

As to this clonotype: This may stem from a read error, because a much larger clone lies one nucleotide away. The missing conserved phenylalanine or tryptophan at the end of this CDR3 makes a read error likely. The gene calls are TRBV12-3 or TRBV12-4 and TRBJ2-2, with D perhaps matching TRBD2 (6 bases). The CDR3 has 15 residues. V was shortened by 1 base and J by 1 base, with 7 bases between the two germline ends. The CDR3 region is CASSLVRGNTGELFS. The CDR3 DNA reads as TGTGCCAGCAGTTTAGTGCGGGGGAACACCGGGGAGCTGTTTTCT.

J is TRBJ1-5 and V is TRBV20-1; 8 bases align to TRBD1. V trimming: 3 bases; J trimming: 0 bases; junction bases outside the gene matches: 10. CDR1 is DFQATT, CDR2 SNEGSKA, per germline (reference sequence). CDR3 length: 17 residues. CDR3 nucleotide sequence: TGCAGTGCTAGTGGGCTCCAGGGGGCATATAGCAATCAGCCCCAGCATTTT. The encoded protein is CSASGLQGAYSNQPQHF.

This clonotype was recorded at least ten times. The CDR3 reads CATGLKDTEAFF. Here the CDR3 DNA reads TGTGCCACCGGACTGAAGGACACTGAAGCTTTCTTT. The chain links TRBV10-3 to TRBJ1-1; no clear D. V lost 10 bases to trimming and J lost 3 bases, with 12 bases between them. From germline, CDR1 is ENHRY and CDR2 SYGVKD. The CDR3 consists of 12 residues.

The rearrangement links TRBV20-1 to TRBJ2-5, with TRBD1 matching over 8 bases. Germline CDR1 DFQATT, CDR2 SNEGSKA (reference sequence). The CDR3 loop spans 16 amino acids. Trimming at V came to 0 bases and at J to 9 bases, leaving 15 bases not matched to a gene. CDR3 residues: CSARDLGTGGSWSQYF. The CDR3 region has the DNA TGCAGTGCTAGAGATTTAGGGACAGGAGGTTCGTGGTCCCAGTACTTC.

This clonotype was counted ten times or more. The genes are TRBV6-5 and TRBJ1-6, with D possibly matching TRBD1 (5 bases). The germline V and J ends were trimmed by 7 bases and 7 bases, with 14 bases remaining between them. The CDR3 extends over 14 amino acids. Germline V CDR1 and CDR2: MNHEY, SVGAGI. The CDR3 sequence: CASTDPRVNSPLHF. In DNA form, the CDR3 reads TGTGCCAGCACCGATCCCAGGGTCAATTCACCCCTCCACTTT.

This clonotype was counted ten times or more. The rearrangement uses TRBV29-1 and TRBJ1-3; D is unclear. With 4 bases removed from V and 0 bases from J, the gap between germline ends came to 7 bases. The CDR3 is made up of 13 amino acids. Germline V lookup: CDR1 SQVTM, CDR2 ANQGSEA. The CDR3 DNA follows: TGCAGCGTTGGGACTCACTCTGGAAACACCATATATTTT. Encoded protein: CSVGTHSGNTIYF.

V and J are TRBV7-2 and TRBJ2-7; 7 bases agree with TRBD1. The germline gives CDR1 SGHTA, CDR2 FQGNSA. The CDR3 is 14 amino acids. V gave up 5 bases and J gave up 6 bases; unmatched junction bases: 10. CDR3: CASSPFSTGAEQYF. The CDR3 coding sequence is TGTGCCAGCAGCCCTTTTTCCACAGGGGCCGAGCAGTACTTC.

The chain uses TRBV19 and TRBJ2-2; no clear D gene. Trimming removed 5 bases at V and 3 bases at J, with 7 bases between. The CDR3 extends over 13 amino acids. From germline, CDR1 is LNHDA and CDR2 SQIVND (reference sequence). CDR3 amino acids: CASSPEDTGELFF. In DNA, the CDR3 is TGTGCCAGTAGTCCAGAAGACACCGGGGAGCTGTTTTTT.

The rearrangement joins TRBV29-1 to TRBJ1-2; 8 bases line up with TRBD1. Looked up from germline, CDR1 is SQVTM and CDR2 is ANQGSEA. This CDR3 is 12 amino acids long. Unmatched junction bases numbered 6, after V lost 8 bases and J lost 4 bases. The CDR3 here is CSSGQEIYGYTF. CDR3 nucleotides: TGCAGCTCGGGACAGGAGATCTATGGCTACACCTTC. The whole variable domain, filled in from reference TRBV29-1 and TRBJ1-2, reads SAVISQKPSRDICQRGTSLTIQCQVDSQVTMMFWYRQQPGQSLTLIATANQGSEATYESGFVIDKFPISRPNLTFSTLTVSNMSPEDSSIYLCSSGQEIYGYTFGSGTRLTVV.

This clonotype was counted at least ten times. V gene TRBV6-5 combines with J gene TRBJ1-4; D is uncertain. CDR3 size: 13 residues. V lost 7 bases and J lost 5, with 11 bases in between. Germline lookup yields CDR1 MNHEY and CDR2 SVGAGI. The CDR3 reads CASKGFRNEKLFF. The CDR3 DNA reads TGTGCCAGCAAGGGCTTTCGAAATGAAAAACTGTTTTTT.

The CDR3 sequence is CAVGTQSGGGQEDQYF. Written as DNA, the CDR3 is TGTGCCGTCGGTACCCAGTCGGGAGGGGGCCAAGAGGACCAGTACTTC. The V gene is TRBV10-3, the J gene TRBJ2-5; perhaps TRBD2 as D (8 bases). Germline values: CDR1 ENHRY, CDR2 SYGVKD. V lost 11 bases and J lost 10, with 32 bases in between. The length of the CDR3 is 16 residues.

Remarks on this clonotype: One end of the junction fails to match germline, which may point to a read error. The chain is built from TRBV10-3 and TRBJ1-5; 8 bases are a match to TRBD1. CDR3 length: 15 residues. Germline values: CDR1 ENHRY, CDR2 SYGVKD. In DNA form, the CDR3 reads TGTGCCAGCAGTAGACCGGGACAGGTCAATCAGCCCCAGCATTTT. Protein: CASSRPGQVNQPQHF.

The V call is TRBV7-2, the J call TRBJ1-1; TRBD1 aligns across 9 bases. V gave up 5 bases and J gave up 6 bases; unmatched junction bases: 7. The CDR3 is 14 residues long. CDR1 and CDR2 (germline): SGHTA, FQGNSA. The CDR3 loop is CASSRDRAGPEAFF. CDR3 sequence (DNA): TGTGCCAGCAGCCGGGACAGGGCAGGACCTGAAGCTTTCTTT. Full variable domain (remainder filled in from reference TRBV7-2 and TRBJ1-1): GAGVSQSPSNKVTEKGKDVELRCDPISGHTALYWYRQSLGQGLEFLIYFQGNSAPDKSGLPSDRFSAERTGGSVSTLTIQRTQQEDSAVYLCASSRDRAGPEAFFGQGTRLTVV.

Comment on this clonotype: A read error may be the cause here, since a much bigger clone is one base away. The chain combines TRBV11-2 with TRBJ2-7; D remains unclear. The CDR3 has 13 amino acids. V gave up 4 bases and J gave up 0 bases, with 7 bases separating them. Germline values: CDR1 SGHAT, CDR2 FQNNGV. This CDR3 is CASSSVSSYEQYF. CDR3 DNA sequence: TGTGCCAGCAGCTCGGTGAGCTCCTACGAGCAGTACTTC. The variable domain in full, with the rest retrieved from reference TRBV11-2 and TRBJ2-7, is EAGVAQSPRYKIIEKRQSVAFWCNPISGHATLYWYQQILGQGPKLLIQFQNNGVVDDSQLPKDRFSAERLKGVDSTLKIQPAKLEDSAVYLCASSSVSSYEQYFGPGTRLTVT.

This clonotype was counted at least ten times. CDR3 amino acids: CASSLPGHSKAFF. CDR3 DNA: TGTGCCAGCAGCCTACCGGGACACAGTAAAGCTTTCTTT. The chain employs TRBV7-3 and TRBJ1-1; maybe TRBD1 (6 bases). V was pared by 5 bases and J by 9 bases, with 16 bases between. The length of the CDR3 is 13 residues. The germline CDR1 and CDR2 sequences are SGHTA and FQGTGA.

This clonotype was found many times. The V gene is TRBV15, the J gene TRBJ1-3, with D unresolved. V dropped 0 bases and J dropped 4 bases, with 10 bases sitting between them. The germline V gene encodes CDR1 LNHNV and CDR2 YYDKDF (reference sequence). This CDR3 is 15 amino acids long. CDR3 bases: TGTGCCACCAGCAGAGATGTGGTGGTAGGAAACACCATATATTTT. Protein product: CATSRDVVVGNTIYF.

The chain links TRBV10-3 to TRBJ1-1, with 9 bases lining up with TRBD1. The CDR3 spans 18 residues. V shed 10 bases and J 1 base; nucleotides not matched to a gene: 19. CDR1 ENHRY and CDR2 SYGVKD come from the germline V gene. CDR3: CASRTTGGQGTWNTEAFF. CDR3 nucleotide sequence: TGTGCCAGCCGTACTACCGGGGGACAGGGCACTTGGAACACTGAAGCTTTCTTT.

This clonotype was recorded at least ten times. The chain couples TRBV6-1 to TRBJ2-7; 10 positions agree with TRBD2. The J segment lost 4 bases and the V segment lost 4 bases, leaving 4 bases of the junction unmatched. Germline V gene sequence: CDR1 MNHNS, CDR2 SASEGT. There are 14 residues in the CDR3. CDR3 protein: CASSGVSGRYEQYF. The CDR3 nucleotides are TGTGCCAGCAGTGGTGTTAGCGGGAGGTACGAGCAGTACTTC.